This T cell receptor beta chain was obtained from a study of blood T cell repertoires in COVID-19. The CDR3 contains 14 residues. CDR1 and CDR2 (germline): SGHNT, YYREEE (reference sequence). The V gene end was trimmed by 0 bases and the J gene end by 5 bases; junction bases not matched to a gene: 4. Generated by immunoSEQ multiplex PCR, the TCRdb table keeps only in-frame clones and is missing some. The repertoire holds approximately 160,000 clones, with 65% to 90% as singletons. This sequence was found in a woman in her forties or fifties in a cohort sampled during active or convalescent COVID-19. The V and J genes are TRBV5-4 and TRBJ2-5; TRBD2 agrees at 7 bases. The sequencing sample was made of peripheral blood. The CDR3 loop is CASSLAGGGETQYF. The CDR3 DNA follows: TGTGCCAGCAGCTTGGCCGGCGGGGGTGAGACCCAGTACTTC.